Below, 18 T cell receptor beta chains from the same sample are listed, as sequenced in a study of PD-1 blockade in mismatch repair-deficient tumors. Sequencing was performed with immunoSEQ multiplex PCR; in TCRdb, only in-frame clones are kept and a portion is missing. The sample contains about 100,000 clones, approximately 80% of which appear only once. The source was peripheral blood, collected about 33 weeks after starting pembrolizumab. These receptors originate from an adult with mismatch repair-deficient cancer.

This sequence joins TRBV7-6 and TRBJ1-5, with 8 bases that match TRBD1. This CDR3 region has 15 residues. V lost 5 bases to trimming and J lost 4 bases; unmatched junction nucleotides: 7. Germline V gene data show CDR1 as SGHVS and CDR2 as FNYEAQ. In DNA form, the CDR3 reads TGTGCCAGCAGCCAACAGGGGGGAGGTAATCAGCCCCAGCATTTT. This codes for CASSQQGGGNQPQHF.

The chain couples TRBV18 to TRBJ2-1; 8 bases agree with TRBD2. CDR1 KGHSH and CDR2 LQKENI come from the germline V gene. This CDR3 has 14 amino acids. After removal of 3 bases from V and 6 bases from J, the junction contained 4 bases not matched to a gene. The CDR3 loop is CASSPGLVTNEQFF. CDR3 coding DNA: TGTGCCAGCTCACCGGGACTAGTTACCAATGAGCAGTTCTTC.

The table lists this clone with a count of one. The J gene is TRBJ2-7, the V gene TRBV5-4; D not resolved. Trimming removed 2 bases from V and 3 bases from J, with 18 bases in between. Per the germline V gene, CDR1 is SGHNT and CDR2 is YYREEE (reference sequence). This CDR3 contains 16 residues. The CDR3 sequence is CASSLYGAGGIYEQYF. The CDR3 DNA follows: TGTGCCAGCAGCTTATACGGAGCAGGCGGAATCTACGAGCAGTACTTC.

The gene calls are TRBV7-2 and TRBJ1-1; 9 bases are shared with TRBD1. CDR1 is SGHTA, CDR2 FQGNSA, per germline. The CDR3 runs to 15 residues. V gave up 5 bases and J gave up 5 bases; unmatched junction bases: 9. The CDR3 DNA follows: TGTGCCAGCAGCCCGGACGGGACAGGGAATACTGAAGCTTTCTTT. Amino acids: CASSPDGTGNTEAFF.

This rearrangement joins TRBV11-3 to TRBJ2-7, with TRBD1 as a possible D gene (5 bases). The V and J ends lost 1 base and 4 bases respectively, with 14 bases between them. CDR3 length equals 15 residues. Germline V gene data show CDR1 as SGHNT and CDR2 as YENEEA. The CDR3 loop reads CASSLGSAGRYEQYF. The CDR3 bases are TGTGCCAGCAGCTTAGGGTCGGCAGGGCGGTACGAGCAGTACTTC.

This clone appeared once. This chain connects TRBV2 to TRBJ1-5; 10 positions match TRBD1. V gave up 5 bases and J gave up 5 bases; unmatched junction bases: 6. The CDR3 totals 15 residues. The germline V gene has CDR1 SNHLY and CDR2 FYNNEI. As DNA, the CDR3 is TGTGCCAGCAGTCCGGGACAGGGGATACATCAGCCCCAGCATTTT. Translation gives CASSPGQGIHQPQHF.

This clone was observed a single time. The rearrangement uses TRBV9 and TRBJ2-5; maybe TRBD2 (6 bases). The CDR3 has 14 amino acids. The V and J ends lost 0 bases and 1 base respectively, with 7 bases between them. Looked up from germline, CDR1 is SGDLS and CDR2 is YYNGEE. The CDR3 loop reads CASSVGTTQETQYF. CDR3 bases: TGTGCCAGCAGCGTAGGGACTACCCAAGAGACCCAGTACTTC.

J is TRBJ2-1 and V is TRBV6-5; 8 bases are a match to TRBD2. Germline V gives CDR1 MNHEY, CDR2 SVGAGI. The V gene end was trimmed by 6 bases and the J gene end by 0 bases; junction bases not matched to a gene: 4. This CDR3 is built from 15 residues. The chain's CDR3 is CASSPSGSSYNEQFF. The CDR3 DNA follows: TGTGCCAGCAGCCCAAGCGGGAGCTCCTACAATGAGCAGTTCTTC.

The DNA of the CDR3 is TGTGCCTGGAGTGTACTAGAGACCCAGTACTTC. It specifies CAWSVLETQYF. The chain joins TRBV30 to TRBJ2-5; D remains ambiguous. This CDR3 contains 11 residues. CDR1 is GTSNPN, CDR2 SVGIG, per germline (reference sequence). Trimming stripped 0 bases from V and 4 bases from J, with 3 bases between.

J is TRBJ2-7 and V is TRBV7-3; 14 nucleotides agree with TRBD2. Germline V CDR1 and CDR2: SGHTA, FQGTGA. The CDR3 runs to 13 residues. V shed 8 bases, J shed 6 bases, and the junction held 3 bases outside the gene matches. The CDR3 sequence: CASAGTSGSEQYF. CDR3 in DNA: TGTGCCAGCGCCGGGACTAGCGGGAGCGAGCAGTACTTC.

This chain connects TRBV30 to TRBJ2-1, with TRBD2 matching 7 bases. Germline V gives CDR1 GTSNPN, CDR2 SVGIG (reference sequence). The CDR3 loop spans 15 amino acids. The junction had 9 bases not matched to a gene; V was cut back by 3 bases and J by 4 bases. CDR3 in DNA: TGTGCCTGGAGCTTCGAGCTAGCGGATTACAATGAGCAGTTCTTC. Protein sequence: CAWSFELADYNEQFF.

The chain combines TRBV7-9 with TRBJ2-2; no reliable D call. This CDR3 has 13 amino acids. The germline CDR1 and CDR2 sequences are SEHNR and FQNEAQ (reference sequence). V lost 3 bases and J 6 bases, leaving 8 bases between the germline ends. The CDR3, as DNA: TGTGCCAGCAGCTTCGATTTTTCCGGGGAGCTGTTTTTT. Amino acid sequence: CASSFDFSGELFF.

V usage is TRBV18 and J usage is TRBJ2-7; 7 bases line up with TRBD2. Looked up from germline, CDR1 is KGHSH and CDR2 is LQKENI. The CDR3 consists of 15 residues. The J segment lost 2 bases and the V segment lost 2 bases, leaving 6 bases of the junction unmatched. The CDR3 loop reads CASSPEPGGTYEQYF. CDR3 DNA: TGTGCCAGCTCACCAGAACCGGGGGGAACCTACGAGCAGTACTTC.

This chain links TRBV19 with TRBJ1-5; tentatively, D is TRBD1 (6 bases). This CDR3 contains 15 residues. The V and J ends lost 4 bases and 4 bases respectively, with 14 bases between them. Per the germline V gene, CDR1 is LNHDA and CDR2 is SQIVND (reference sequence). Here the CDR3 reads CASSTPDSTNQPQHF. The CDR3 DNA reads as TGTGCCAGTAGTACCCCGGACAGTACTAATCAGCCCCAGCATTTT.

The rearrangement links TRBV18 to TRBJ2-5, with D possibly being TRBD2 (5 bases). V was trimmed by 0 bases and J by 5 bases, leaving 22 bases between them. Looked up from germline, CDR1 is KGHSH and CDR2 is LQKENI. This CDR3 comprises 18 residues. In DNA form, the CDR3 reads TGTGCCAGCTCACCACCGATCACTAGTCGCCCCTCAGTGGAGACCCAGTACTTC. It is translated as CASSPPITSRPSVETQYF.

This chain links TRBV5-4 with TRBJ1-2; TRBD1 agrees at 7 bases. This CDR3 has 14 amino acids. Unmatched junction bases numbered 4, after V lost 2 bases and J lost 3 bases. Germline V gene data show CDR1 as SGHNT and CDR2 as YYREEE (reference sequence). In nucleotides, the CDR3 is TGTGCCAGCAGCTTTGGGACAGCAGACTATGGCTACACCTTC. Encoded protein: CASSFGTADYGYTF.

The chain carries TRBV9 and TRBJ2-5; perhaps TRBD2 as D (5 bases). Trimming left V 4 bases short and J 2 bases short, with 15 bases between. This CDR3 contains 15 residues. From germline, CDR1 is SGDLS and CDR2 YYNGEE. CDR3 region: CASSLRGNSQETQYF. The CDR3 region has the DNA TGTGCCAGCAGCCTTAGAGGGAATAGTCAAGAGACCCAGTACTTC.

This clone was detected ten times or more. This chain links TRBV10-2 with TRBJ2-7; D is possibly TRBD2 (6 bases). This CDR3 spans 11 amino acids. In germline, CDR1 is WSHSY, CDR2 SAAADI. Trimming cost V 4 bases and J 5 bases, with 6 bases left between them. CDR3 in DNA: TGCGCCAGCAGTGGGAGGGACGAGCAGTACTTC. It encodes CASSGRDEQYF.